The 5 T cell receptor beta chains given below trace back to one sample, sequenced in a study of blood T cell repertoires in COVID-19. TCRdb keeps only in-frame clones here, not all; method: immunoSEQ multiplex PCR. The table shows hundreds of thousands of clones, with about four fifths occurring only once. Sequencing was done on a sample of peripheral blood. These receptor sequences come from a woman in her forties with active or convalescent COVID-19.

The chain joins TRBV27 to TRBJ2-3; D might be TRBD2 (5 bases). The CDR3 spans 15 residues. CDR1 MNHEY and CDR2 SMNVEV come from the germline V gene (reference sequence). V lost 5 bases and J 0 bases, leaving 12 bases between the germline ends. Here the CDR3 DNA reads TGTGCCAGCAGTCGAACTAGAGCTAGCACAGATACGCAGTATTTT. This encodes CASSRTRASTDTQYF.

This clone was picked up a small number of times. The rearrangement links TRBV2 to TRBJ1-6, with D maybe TRBD1 (6 bases). Looked up from germline, CDR1 is SNHLY and CDR2 is FYNNEI. This CDR3 comprises 20 residues. V lost 4 bases and J 0 bases, leaving 22 bases between the germline ends. CDR3 protein: CASSAQLPDSLSSYNSPLHF. Here the CDR3 DNA reads TGTGCCAGCAGTGCCCAACTCCCGGACAGCCTGAGCTCCTATAATTCACCCCTCCACTTT.

This sequence joins TRBV19 and TRBJ1-5; D is unclear. This CDR3 is 16 amino acids long. Deletions cut 0 bases from V and 3 bases from J, with 12 bases between. From germline, CDR1 is LNHDA and CDR2 SQIVND (reference sequence). The CDR3 region is CASSIDAFRINQPQHF. DNA of the CDR3: TGTGCCAGTAGTATAGATGCATTCAGAATCAATCAGCCCCAGCATTTT. Together with reference TRBV19 and TRBJ1-5, the CDR3 gives the full variable domain: DGGITQSPKYLFRKEGQNVTLSCEQNLNHDAMYWYRQDPGQGLRLIYYSQIVNDFQKGDIAEGYSVSREKKESFPLTVTSAQKNPTAFYLCASSIDAFRINQPQHFGDGTRLSIL.

This sequence joins TRBV5-8 and TRBJ1-2, with a possible D match to TRBD1 (5 bases). Per the germline V gene, CDR1 is SGHTS and CDR2 is YDEGEE. This CDR3 is 16 amino acids long. V lost 0 bases, J lost 7 bases, and 19 bases lay in between. CDR3 in amino acids: CASSLDPGHRAGGYTF. CDR3 DNA: TGTGCCAGCAGCTTGGATCCAGGGCACCGCGCAGGTGGCTACACCTTC. The full variable domain, its missing parts supplied by reference TRBV5-8 and TRBJ1-2, is EAGVTQSPTHLIKTRGQQATLRCSPISGHTSVYWYQQALGLGLQFLLWYDEGEERNRGNFPPRFSGRQFPNYSSELNVNALELEDSALYLCASSLDPGHRAGGYTFGSGTRLTVV.

This chain joins TRBV6-5 and TRBJ1-2, with 9 bases identical to TRBD1. Germline loops: CDR1 MNHEY, CDR2 SVGAGI. This CDR3 comprises 15 residues. Trimming removed 6 bases from V and 8 bases from J; junction bases left unmatched: 13. The CDR3, as DNA: TGTGCCAGCAGGGTCTTACAGGGGGCGACGAACGGCTACACCTTC. It specifies CASRVLQGATNGYTF.